This entry concerns a single T cell receptor (beta chain). It has no known antigen specificity. No base quality values were provided; no much bigger clone lies one nucleotide off. The Qiagen DNeasy kit was used to extract genomic DNA from unsorted PBMCs and from the negatively selected CD4+ and CD8+ fractions. TCR beta CDR3 regions were amplified by immunoSEQ multiplex PCR using primers annealing to V and J segments. A synthetic immune receptor repertoire was used to minimize amplification bias, and any residual bias was removed computationally once sequencing was done. The original pipeline was this. Custom Python scripts were used to quantify repertoire diversity as the Shannon entropy index. Unsorted, CD4+ and CD8+ repertoires were examined separately, except in combined analyses, for which CD4+ and CD8+ sequences were merged in silico. Clonal expansion was defined as a frequency increase of at least 2-fold after treatment compared with C1D1, and clones undetected at baseline were assigned a pseudocount of 0.5. Clones with 0 or 1 copy at C1D1 were classified as singleton clones, and clones with 2 or more copies were classified as non-singleton clones. Clones expanded in unsorted samples were assigned a CD4+, CD8+ or unknown annotation through matching of protein sequences in sorted samples from the same patient. Diversity changes from C1D1 to C4D1 were tested in paired samples using Wilcoxon tests. TCRdb carries this immuneACCESS record with in-frame sequences only. Its versions omit some clonotypes, under half of them owing to an unresolved V gene in the studies checked, with the rest unexplained. V and J calls and clone size follow that table, whereas D and trimming were derived from the DNA. This sample holds some 100,000 clones; around nine tenths were observed only once. The ten largest clones represent 2.5% to 3% of the sample.

Spanning cysteine to phenylalanine, the CDR3 consists of 17 amino acids. Left in the record is the CDR3 DNA by itself, 51 bases read in frame from the first base. The data stem from a study of PD-1 blockade in classical Hodgkin lymphoma (TCRdb year 2020). Study-wide context: Nivolumab dosing was 3 mg/kg intravenously every 2 weeks, continuing until either disease progression or unacceptable toxicity. The study used TCR beta sequencing and CyTOF to define a peripheral blood immune signature of response to PD-1 blockade in classical Hodgkin lymphoma. Results the study describes overall, beyond this receptor: By C4D1, a significant rise was seen in CD4+ TCR diversity but not in CD8+ TCR diversity (p=0.0027 vs p=0.16), and the rise was most apparent among complete responders (p=0.02). Baseline TCR diversity was reported as lower in newly diagnosed patients than in healthy donors, and lower still in relapsed/refractory patients. Lower diversity was seen in patients whose nivolumab began less than 1 year after ASCT, and these patients were left out of later analyses so that immune reconstitution would not confound the results. Among trial patients, those achieving complete response had baseline diversity similar to that of newly diagnosed patients, while diversity was significantly lower in partial responders and progressors. The study covered only a single clinical trial cohort, and the causes of the repertoire differences, possibly disease activity or prior therapy, were still not defined.

This sample's time point label indicates: cycle 1 day 1 (C1D1), immediately before nivolumab initiation. Every trial patient had relapsed following autologous stem cell transplantation, and prior brentuximab vedotin exposure was what differed among cohorts A, B and C. The trial cohort comprised fewer than 65 patients with relapsed/refractory classical Hodgkin lymphoma whose best overall responses were complete response, partial response or progressive disease. Trial patients were treated with single-agent nivolumab in the multi-cohort phase II CheckMate 205 trial. An independent review committee assessed best overall response by applying the 2007 International Working Group response criteria. PBMCs from the trial were collected at three points: immediately before nivolumab initiation (C1D1), and during therapy at cycle 2 day 1 and cycle 4 day 1. Peripheral blood was collected in 8 mL Vacutainer Cell Preparation Tubes, from which PBMCs were isolated by centrifugation and then cryopreserved.

The sample in question was peripheral blood mononuclear cells (PBMCs), obtained at baseline. The source is a human donor with classical Hodgkin lymphoma. The chain joins TRBV1 to TRBJ2-3; no check of the table's D call, TRBD2, against the DNA was made. TRBV1 is classified as a pseudogene. At the DNA level, the sequence is TGCACCAGCAGCCAAGAGGGAGCGGGAGGTATGACAGATACGCAGTATTTT. This gives the protein CTSSQEGAGGMTDTQYF.